The TCR beta chain described here comes from a study of Tregs in tolerant kidney transplant recipients (dated by TCRdb to the late 2010s). Describing the broader study: The study used TCRbeta sequencing to identify donor-specific regulatory T cells before combined kidney and bone marrow transplantation, then tracked those cells after transplant. TCRbeta repertoire sequencing was used in 3 healthy controls to compare several methods for expanding Tregs specific for an allogeneic donor.

Unstimulated Tregs (CD4+CD25+CD127-), CD4+ non-Tregs (CD4+CD25-), CD4 and CD8 cells were FACS-sorted from thawed PBMCs. Healthy control blood was obtained either as purchased buffy coats or from healthy volunteers. Healthy control blood was processed by Ficoll density gradient to PBMCs and cryopreserved; patient PBMCs were collected before and after transplant. What the work shows at the level of the full study, not this receptor alone: Although technical replication error seemed to be minimal, the question of biological reproducibility was not addressed directly. Because only a small number of patients were included, the study had limitations, and the results will need to be validated in larger populations as well as under other immunosuppression protocols. Expanding Tregs with activated donor B cells appeared to identify the most biologically relevant and donor-specific TCRbeta repertoire.

For TCRbeta CDR3 sequencing, genomic DNA from the sorted cells was extracted using the QIAGEN DNeasy Blood and Tissue Kit. High-throughput TCRbeta CDR3 sequencing, which included PCR amplification with bias correction and internal controls, was done commercially through immunoSEQ. Per the original workflow: A unique productive TCRbeta sequence was defined by the CDR3 nucleotide sequence when primers matched, and otherwise by the CDR3 amino acid sequence together with the Vbeta and Jbeta genes. As a correction for sorting error, sequences shared between sorted populations at a frequency ratio of 2:1 or less were discarded, and the remaining shared sequences were assigned to the higher population. A sequence was defined as donor-reactive if the sequence was expanded at least 5-fold in CFSE-low cells compared with unstimulated cells and had a frequency of at least 0.01% in CFSE-low cells. Jensen-Shannon divergence calculated on the top 100 TCRbeta sequences ranked by frequency was used to measure repertoire divergence. For samples with multiple sequencing runs, sorting error was corrected separately for each run before the runs were pooled. The clones in this table, taken by TCRdb from immuneACCESS, are in-frame only. Not every clone is retained; where verified, under half of the shortfall comes from an unresolved V gene, and the cause of the rest is unknown. The D gene and trimming were derived from the DNA, and the V and J assignments and clone size from that table. The sample records about 120,000 clones, roughly nine tenths of which are singletons. Roughly 0.63% of the sample is in the top ten clones.

Clipping removes 0 bases from V and 1 base from J, with 7 as the unmatched junction base count. The CDR3 runs 18 amino acids, cysteine and phenylalanine included. The sequence is cut down to CDR3 DNA, 54 bases in frame from base 1. For CDR1 and CDR2, the germline V gene lists SGDLS and YYNGEE. In the case of this clone: The antigen it recognizes is unknown. No per-base quality is available; no much larger clone lies one base away.

This TCR was sampled from a human donor in good health. What was sequenced was CD4+ T cells from blood. The rearranged chain carries TRBV9 and TRBJ2-2, and TRBD2 matches 9 of the central bases. The encoded CDR3 is CASSVDRLAGLNTGELFF. The DNA is as follows: TGTGCCAGCAGCGTAGATCGGCTAGCGGGGCTGAACACCGGGGAGCTGTTTTTT.